The 15 T cell receptor beta chains in this list originate from one sample, sequenced in a study of cytomegalovirus exposure and HLA in healthy donors (dated by TCRdb to the late 2010s). The library was produced with the immunoSEQ multiplex PCR assay. For the multiplex PCR, a mixture combining 60 forward primers for TCR Vbeta segments and 13 reverse primers for TCR Jbeta segments was used. TCRdb stores this immuneACCESS table with in-frame sequences only. Part of the clones is absent; in the studies checked, under half of the shortfall reflects unresolved V genes, and no reason is known for the rest. In all, the sample holds 100,000 to 150,000 clones, and around 77% of those were seen once. Roughly 13% of the sample comes from the top ten. The sequenced sample was PBMCs. The receptors come from a woman aged 40 to 50 in good health and CMV-seropositive.

V usage is TRBV7-9 and J usage is TRBJ1-2; a weak D match, TRBD1 (5 bases). CDR1 and CDR2 from the germline V gene are SEHNR and FQNEAQ (reference sequence). The CDR3 extends over 13 amino acids. V lost 1 base to trimming and J lost 8 bases, with 11 bases between them. CDR3 amino acids: CASSLEAGGGYTF. In DNA, the CDR3 is TGTGCCAGCAGCTTAGAGGCCGGGGGGGGCTACACCTTC. The full variable domain, in which reference TRBV7-9 and TRBJ1-2 provide the parts outside the CDR3, is DTGVSQNPRHKITKRGQNVTFRCDPISEHNRLYWYRQTLGQGPEFLTYFQNEAQLEKSRLLSDRFSAERPKGSFSTLEIQRTEQGDSAMYLCASSLEAGGGYTFGSGTRLTVV.

This clone has a count of ten or more. The V gene is TRBV19, the J gene TRBJ1-5, with 8 bases fitting TRBD1. This CDR3 has 15 amino acids. J lost 5 bases, V lost 6 bases, and 9 bases had no gene match. Germline loops: CDR1 LNHDA, CDR2 SQIVND (reference sequence). The DNA for the CDR3 is TGTGCCAGTAGCCAGGGACAGGACGCAGATCAGCCCCAGCATTTT. Its protein is CASSQGQDADQPQHF.

In nucleotides, the CDR3 is TGTGCCAGCAGTGTAAAAAGCGGGAGAGGGAATGAGCAGTTCTTC. As protein: CASSVKSGRGNEQFF. V and J are TRBV2 and TRBJ2-1; TRBD2 matches at 8 bases. Germline lookup yields CDR1 SNHLY and CDR2 FYNNEI. V trimming: 4 bases; J trimming: 7 bases; junction bases outside the gene matches: 9. This CDR3 contains 15 residues.

This chain uses TRBV2 with TRBJ2-6; TRBD1 might be the D (5 bases). V was cut by 1 base and J by 2 bases, with 6 bases left in between. Germline lookup yields CDR1 SNHLY and CDR2 FYNNEI. CDR3 length: 15 amino acids. CDR3 coding DNA: TGTGCCAGCAGTGAAGTACAGGCTGGGGCCAACGTCCTGACTTTC. Translated: CASSEVQAGANVLTF.

The chain employs TRBV11-2 and TRBJ2-2; weak D call: TRBD2 (5 bases). The V gene's germline CDR1 is SGHAT and CDR2 FQNNGV. This CDR3 comprises 17 residues. The germline V and J ends were trimmed by 5 bases and 1 base, with 17 bases remaining between them. DNA of the CDR3: TGTGCCAGCAGCCCTACTAGACAAAGTTGGAACACCGGGGAGCTGTTTTTT. It codes for CASSPTRQSWNTGELFF.

The rearrangement links TRBV7-2 to TRBJ2-7; D may be TRBD2 (5 bases). CDR1 is SGHTA and CDR2 is FQGNSA in the germline V gene. V was pared by 5 bases and J by 2 bases, with 13 bases between. The CDR3 extends over 14 amino acids. The CDR3 loop is CASSRGLITYEQYF. In DNA form, the CDR3 reads TGTGCCAGCAGCCGCGGACTCATTACCTACGAGCAGTACTTC.

V usage is TRBV7-6 and J usage is TRBJ2-3; 10 positions agree with TRBD2. This CDR3 spans 17 amino acids. Germline V lookup: CDR1 SGHVS, CDR2 FNYEAQ. Trimming cost V 5 bases and J 4 bases; bases outside gene matches: 12. CDR3 sequence reads: CASSREGAGGIPDTQYF. CDR3 sequence (DNA): TGTGCCAGCAGCAGAGAAGGAGCGGGAGGGATCCCAGATACGCAGTATTTT.

The genes are TRBV5-1 and TRBJ2-7; TRBD2 matches at 8 bases. The CDR3 length is 13 residues. The germline gives CDR1 SGHRS, CDR2 YFSETQ. The V segment lost 4 bases and the J segment 6 bases; nucleotides outside the gene matches: 6. CDR3 nucleotide sequence: TGCGCCAGCAGCCGGGAGGGGGTAGGCGAGCAGTACTTC. Amino acids: CASSREGVGEQYF.

J is TRBJ1-5 and V is TRBV5-1; weak D call: TRBD1 (5 bases). CDR3 size: 13 residues. Germline CDR1 reads SGHRS; CDR2 reads YFSETQ. Trimming left V 4 bases short and J 6 bases short, with 11 bases between. The CDR3 here is CASSQGEGQPQHF. CDR3 DNA: TGCGCCAGCAGCCAAGGGGAGGGTCAGCCCCAGCATTTT.

This clone was seen a handful of times. The chain joins TRBV7-9 to TRBJ2-6; TRBD1 matches at 8 bases. V was clipped by 1 base and J by 1 base; unmatched bases: 6. The CDR3 is made up of 18 amino acids. Germline CDR1 and CDR2: SEHNR and FQNEAQ (reference sequence). CDR3 nucleotides: TGTGCCAGCAGCTTAGTTGCAGGGGGCGGATCTGGGGCCAACGTCCTGACTTTC. It is translated as CASSLVAGGGSGANVLTF.

This chain joins TRBV6-1 and TRBJ2-7, with 7 positions matching TRBD1. The trim removed 1 base at V and 2 bases at J, leaving 5 bases unmatched. Germline assignment: CDR1 MNHNS and CDR2 SASEGT. This CDR3 has 15 amino acids. The CDR3: CASSEEQGIPYEQYF. The CDR3 DNA is TGTGCCAGCAGTGAAGAACAGGGGATCCCCTACGAGCAGTACTTC.

This chain links TRBV10-1 with TRBJ2-1; the match to TRBD2 covers 10 bases. Trimming at V came to 4 bases and at J to 5 bases, leaving 5 bases not matched to a gene. The germline V gene has CDR1 WNHNN and CDR2 SYGVQD (reference sequence). The CDR3 runs to 15 residues. The CDR3 loop reads CASSVSGRAHNEQFF. Here the CDR3 DNA reads TGCGCCAGCAGTGTAAGCGGGAGGGCCCACAATGAGCAGTTCTTC.

The rearrangement joins TRBV14 to TRBJ2-4; maybe TRBD2 (5 bases). The CDR3 has 15 residues. The germline V and J ends were trimmed by 2 bases and 8 bases, with 16 bases remaining between them. Germline V gene lookup returns CDR1 SGHDN and CDR2 FVKESK. The DNA for the CDR3 is TGTGCCAGCAGCCAACTAAGAGGGCGAAGTGACATTCAGTACTTC. Translated, it gives CASSQLRGRSDIQYF.

The chain has TRBV30 and TRBJ2-7; TRBD2 agrees at 10 bases. Germline lookup yields CDR1 GTSNPN and CDR2 SVGIG (reference sequence). There are 14 residues in the CDR3. V lost 3 bases and J lost 2; bases outside the gene matches: 4. The DNA of the CDR3 is TGTGCCTGGAGCCGCCTAGCGGGGGCCTACGAGCAGTACTTC. This encodes CAWSRLAGAYEQYF.

This clone came up a few times. V and J are TRBV11-2 and TRBJ2-3; no clear D gene. Trimming took 4 bases from V and 4 from J, leaving 6 bases between them. The CDR3 is 12 amino acids. Per the germline V gene, CDR1 is SGHAT and CDR2 is FQNNGV. CDR3 region: CASSSTPDTQYF. The CDR3 nucleotides read TGTGCCAGCAGCTCTACCCCAGATACGCAGTATTTT. Together with reference TRBV11-2 and TRBJ2-3, the CDR3 gives the full variable domain: EAGVAQSPRYKIIEKRQSVAFWCNPISGHATLYWYQQILGQGPKLLIQFQNNGVVDDSQLPKDRFSAERLKGVDSTLKIQPAKLEDSAVYLCASSSTPDTQYFGPGTRLTVL.